Listed below are T cell receptor beta chains from one sample, sequenced in a study of beta chain features in type 1 diabetes. Using immunoSEQ multiplex PCR, the repertoire was profiled, and TCRdb retains in-frame clones only, with some absent. Among around 500,000 clones listed, 25% to 35% were seen once. Sequences were obtained from naive CD4+ T cells from blood. Receptors were obtained from a man aged 18 to 35 in good health. Each CDR3 is given with its conserved first and last residue. D genes are given only for firm matches. Clone size, where shown, is once, few, many, or a class for clones that have expanded.

clone_size j_call d_call v_call cdr3_aa cdr3_nt
once TRBJ2-1 . TRBV27 CASKAGTELYNEQFF TGTGCCAGCAAGGCCGGGACTGAGCTTTACAATGAGCAGTTCTTC
. TRBJ2-1 TRBD1 TRBV9 CASSGTGDSYNEQFF TGTGCCAGCAGCGGGACAGGGGACTCCTACAATGAGCAGTTCTTC
few TRBJ2-1 TRBD2 TRBV18 CASSRGLAGTDEQFF TGTGCCAGCTCGCGCGGACTAGCGGGAACCGATGAGCAGTTCTTC
few TRBJ1-1 . TRBV2 CASSSTGRTEAFF TGTGCCAGCAGTTCGACAGGTCGCACTGAAGCTTTCTTT
. TRBJ1-4 TRBD1 TRBV29-1 CSVGQGFNEKLFF TGCAGCGTTGGACAGGGCTTTAATGAAAAACTGTTTTTT
few TRBJ1-4 TRBD1 TRBV25-1 CASSDPGQGNEKLFF TGTGCCAGCAGTGACCCGGGACAGGGTAATGAAAAACTGTTTTTT
. TRBJ2-7 TRBD2 TRBV7-9 CASGRVDEQYF TGTGCCAGCGGGAGGGTGGACGAGCAGTACTTC
once TRBJ2-7 . TRBV15 CATSRGGGTRSSYEQYF TGTGCCACCAGCAGAGGCGGTGGGACACGGAGCTCCTACGAGCAGTACTTC
. TRBJ2-6 . TRBV19 CASSIVTGSGANVLTF TGTGCCAGTAGTATAGTTACAGGCTCTGGGGCCAACGTCCTGACTTTC
. TRBJ2-5 . TRBV6-5 CASSSQGYQETQYF TGTGCCAGCAGTTCACAGGGCTACCAAGAGACCCAGTACTTC
few TRBJ2-1 TRBD2 TRBV7-2 CASSLVSSGAYNEQFF TGTGCCAGCAGCTTAGTTAGCAGCGGGGCGTACAATGAGCAGTTCTTC
. TRBJ1-2 . TRBV4-2 CASSQSQASYGYTF TGTGCCAGCAGCCAATCACAGGCAAGCTATGGCTACACCTTC
few TRBJ2-3 . TRBV5-1 CASSLVGWDPQQYF TGCGCCAGCAGCTTGGTGGGTTGGGACCCACAGCAGTATTTT
few TRBJ2-1 . TRBV7-9 CASSSWASSYNEQFF TGTGCCAGCAGCTCCTGGGCGAGCTCCTACAATGAGCAGTTCTTC
. TRBJ2-1 . TRBV2 CASNSASTYNEQFF TGTGCCAGCAACAGCGCCTCAACCTACAATGAGCAGTTCTTC
. TRBJ2-7 . TRBV10-3 CAIKRTDNYEQYF TGTGCCATCAAAAGGACAGACAACTACGAGCAGTACTTC
. TRBJ2-5 TRBD1 TRBV7-9 CASSLSQGATQYF TGTGCCAGCAGCTTGAGCCAGGGGGCGACCCAGTACTTC
. TRBJ2-1 TRBD2 TRBV5-4 CASSWRAGLAGGSSYNEQFF TGTGCCAGCAGCTGGAGGGCGGGACTAGCGGGAGGGAGCTCCTACAATGAGCAGTTCTTC
. TRBJ2-7 TRBD2 TRBV5-4 CASSLVLAGVGEQYF TGTGCCAGCAGCTTGGTACTAGCGGGAGTAGGCGAGCAGTACTTC
. TRBJ2-7 TRBD1 TRBV5-1 CASKLGQGPYEQYF TGCGCCAGCAAGTTGGGACAGGGACCCTACGAGCAGTACTTC
. TRBJ2-1 . TRBV5-1 CASSTDVSSYNEQFF TGCGCCAGCAGCACTGACGTGAGCTCCTACAATGAGCAGTTCTTC
. TRBJ2-5 . TRBV7-2 CASSLVGPGTQYF TGTGCCAGCAGCTTAGTAGGGCCCGGGACCCAGTACTTC
once TRBJ1-2 . TRBV30 CAWSRRGYYGYTF TGTGCCTGGAGCCGCAGGGGCTACTATGGCTACACCTTC
. TRBJ1-2 TRBD1 TRBV5-1 CASSTRTGDYGYTF TGCGCCAGCAGCACTCGGACAGGGGACTATGGCTACACCTTC
few TRBJ2-5 . TRBV5-4 CASSLVGSETQYF TGTGCCAGCAGCTTGGTGGGAAGCGAGACCCAGTACTTC